The sequence of this T cell receptor (beta chain) was determined in a study of blood T cell repertoires in COVID-19. Study-wide background: Spain, Italy and the United States supplied samples that represented acute and convalescent COVID-19. The cDNA or gDNA used as material had been derived from T cells, B-cell-depleted T cells, or PBMCs.

The authors' processing: Cell counts per sample came from amplifying reference gene primers. Repertoires were generated with immunoSEQ multiplex PCR, while TCRdb's copy carries only in-frame clones and drops some. That table is the source of V, J and clone size, and D and trimming were worked out from the DNA. Of 180,000 or so clones in the sample, more than 70% are singletons; the top ten hold 2.5% to 3%. Germline CDR1 LGHDT, CDR2 YNNKEL (reference sequence). V lost 1 base and J lost 5, with 19 bases in between. CDR3 length equals 17 residues. Specimen: peripheral blood. The rearrangement links TRBV3-1 (or the pseudogene TRBV3-2) to TRBJ2-3, with D perhaps matching TRBD2 (7 bases). The clonotype was recovered from an elderly woman with active or convalescent COVID-19. The CDR3 bases are TGTGCCAGCAGCCAAGCTTTGTGGGGGGGCCATGAAGATACGCAGTATTTT. Amino acids: CASSQALWGGHEDTQYF.